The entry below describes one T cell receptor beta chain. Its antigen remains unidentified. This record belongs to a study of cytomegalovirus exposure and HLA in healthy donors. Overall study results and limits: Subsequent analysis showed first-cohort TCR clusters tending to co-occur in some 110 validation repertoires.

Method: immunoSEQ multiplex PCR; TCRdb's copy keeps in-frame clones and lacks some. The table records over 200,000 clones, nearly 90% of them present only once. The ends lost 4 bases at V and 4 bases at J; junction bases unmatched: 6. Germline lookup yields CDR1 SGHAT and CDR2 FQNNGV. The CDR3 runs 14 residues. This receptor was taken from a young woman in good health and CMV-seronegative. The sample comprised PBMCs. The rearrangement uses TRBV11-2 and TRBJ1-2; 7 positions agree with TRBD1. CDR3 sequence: CASSSQGSSYGYTF. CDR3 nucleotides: TGTGCCAGCAGCTCACAGGGGTCCTCCTATGGCTACACCTTC.